This T cell receptor beta chain comes out of a study of cytomegalovirus exposure and HLA in healthy donors (dated by TCRdb to the late 2010s). Concerning the study at large: In an earlier analysis of fewer than 750 of the donors, 276 Gb of sequence data and 90 million to 120 million unique TCR beta sequences from about 190 million T cells were reported. An early release that covered about 600 HLA-typed donors contained about 300 gigabases of sequencing data and tens of millions of unique TCR sequences. The genetic ancestry cluster associated with self-reported Caucasian donors included 81% of the 300 to 450 genotyped donors. The aim of the study was to test whether cataloging public T cell receptors could identify signatures of past pathogen exposure. The T cell repertoires of several hundred subjects were profiled by immunosequencing and related to cytomegalovirus serostatus. Along with the approximately 620-subject first cohort, a separate validation cohort of approximately 110 different subjects was used. To predict cytomegalovirus infection status, the study combined high-throughput TCR immunosequencing, statistical association of individual TCRs with disease status, and machine learning. A later analysis re-examined previously published TCR beta repertoires from hundreds of donors and added high-resolution HLA genotyping to investigate patterns of TCR occurrence. The later analysis used no new phenotypic data to find candidate immune exposures, relying instead on TCR beta sequences and their occurrence across donors. In an earlier analysis of roughly 580 of the donors, high-throughput TCR beta sequencing was used to judge whether each TCR beta V gene segment behaved as functional or pseudogenic. Donor age, sex, ethnicity and CMV serostatus were collected together with the repertoire data. A later genetic analysis took genome-wide SNP genotypes for about three fifths of the 666 donors and used that subset as a discovery cohort. Every repertoire in the discovery cohort had been generated on one and the same sequencing platform. Class I and class II HLA loci were covered by the typing at four-digit resolution. Typing coverage varied by locus: about 620-630 donors for A, B, C, DRB1 and DQB1; approximately 500 for DQA1; more than 600 for DPA1; about 450 for DPB1. A handful of DR-DQ haplotypes were handled as single units for association and clustering because linkage in the cohort was strong. Across 398 genotyped donors of the cohort, an average of 235,054 unique TCR beta nucleotide sequences per donor were sequenced, and around 20% of those sequences were non-productive. What the study reported, not specific to this receptor: An association between a missense DCLRE1C variant and V-gene and J-gene trimming of TCR beta chains was found in a later genetic analysis and replicated in an independent cohort. According to the authors, the approach could potentially be generalized to other disease states and immunological phenotypes. Assigning TCR associations to individual alleles was difficult when HLA alleles, especially DR and DQ, strongly co-occurred. In both the original and validation cohorts, the classifier was reported to diagnose cytomegalovirus status with high specificity and sensitivity. In a later genetic analysis, fewer N-insertions in productive TCRs were reported among donors in an Asian-associated ancestry cluster than the roughly 700-donor mean. Most CMV-associated TCR beta chains appeared to be HLA-restricted in a later analysis, and the HLA associations seemed to be driven largely by CMV exposure. Most TCR sequences were seen in very few donors, while some public TCRs were found in many individuals. Broadly in line with IMGT annotations, most TCR beta V segments showed up in productive rearrangements about 87% or about 30% of the time in an earlier analysis of 450 to 750 of the donors. The earlier analysis of nearly 600 of the donors excluded roughly 17 rarely observed V segments, including chromosome 9 orphons, because counts were too low. Only TCR beta chains were sequenced in this cohort, and the absence of alpha or paired-chain data limited detectable features. Because HLA typing was unavailable for some donors at each locus, only the typed subset was used in association tests. According to a later analysis, TCR association rates differed among HLA loci, with DRB1 alleles showing the most associated TCRs and HLA-C alleles showing the fewest. According to a later analysis, parvovirus B19, influenza, CMV and Epstein-Barr virus appeared linked to several top co-occurrence clusters. In a later analysis, HLA-associated TCR beta chains showed more clonal expansion and lower generation probabilities than non-associated chains that were equally common. Specific HLA alleles were associated with around 18,000 TCR beta sequences at a false discovery rate of 0.05 in a later analysis. In the study, some 180 TCR beta chains were listed as associated with cytomegalovirus. Correlated functional status among segregating V segments might be attributable to linkage disequilibrium, but an unknown experimental factor could not be ruled out. Presence/absence analyses assumed roughly uniform sequencing depth across donors, an assumption that may not hold. The only immune exposure information available for the cohort was CMV serostatus. A further reported finding was that TCR beta sequences accurately predicted the HLA-A and HLA-B alleles for most subjects in the first cohort. Some IMGT-functional V segments, including TRBV6-2 and TRBV6-3, could not be told apart with the 87-base-pair reads, so those segments were excluded. A group of highly shared sequence variants was considered likely to be a technical artifact of the sequencing pipeline. In vitro tests confirmed that a few of the cytomegalovirus-associated TCR beta chains recognize cytomegalovirus antigens.

Comment on this clone: There is no known antigen for this receptor.

Library method: the immunoSEQ multiplex PCR assay. The multiplex PCR relied on a mix of 60 forward primers for TCR Vbeta segments and 13 reverse primers for TCR Jbeta segments. Amplification of the CDR3 region of rearranged TCR beta genes was performed with a multiplex PCR assay on genomic DNA. The amplified TCR beta libraries were sequenced on the Illumina HiSeq System as 87-base-pair reads. On the study's bioinformatics: Across the 700 or so repertoires, a later analysis counted roughly 84 million unique TCR beta chains, some 11 million of which were shared by at least two donors. Raw reads were error-corrected and collapsed into unique sequences by a nearest-neighbor algorithm in which closely related sequences were merged to remove PCR and sequencing errors. Alignment of CDR3 sequences to IMGT reference sequences was used to assign V, D and J gene segments. For a sequence to be retained, a match of at least six nucleotides to both a V gene segment and a J gene segment was required. A rearrangement was called productive if the CDR3 had no stop codons and remained in frame with V and J, and every other rearrangement was called non-productive. CDR3 was defined according to IMGT convention as the region running from the second conserved V-encoded cysteine to the conserved J-encoded phenylalanine. In an earlier analysis of approximately 590 of the donors, sequences lacking an unambiguous match to a single V gene segment were excluded. An earlier analysis of 500 to 700 of the donors classified V segments as functional when productive rearrangements were above 56.7% and as segregating when the standard deviation between donors was above 5%. A statistical classification framework was built for diagnosing cytomegalovirus status from the catalog of TCR beta chain sequences. V and J gene assignment, in a later analysis, came from comparing TCR nucleotide sequences with IMGT/GENE-DB human TR gene sequences. In a later analysis, CDR3 sequences and most-parsimonious VDJ recombination scenarios were assigned using the TCRdist pipeline. A later analysis defined each TCR beta chain by its CDR3 amino acid sequence plus V-gene family, and excluded reads lacking a unique V-gene family. A later analysis removed several hundred highly shared, low-generation-probability nucleotide sequences to deal with suspected cross-contamination and a sequencing artifact. For each public chain, a later analysis derived a clonal expansion index from normalized ranks of inferred template counts within each repertoire. Generation probabilities in a later analysis came from a VDJ recombination model fitted to out-of-frame rearrangements, and those results were checked against IGoR. In a later analysis, hypergeometric tests were used to score TCR-TCR, TCR-HLA and TCR-CMV co-occurrence, with a repertoire-size bias correction applied to TCR pairs. To estimate false discovery rates, a later analysis permuted the HLA or CMV assignments 20 times. In a later analysis, co-occurring TCRs were grouped using DBSCAN, with TCRdist sequence similarity added in when clustering inside HLA-allele-positive subsets. Repertoires with fewer than 30,000 or more than 120,000 public chains, plus five repertoires with anomalous nucleotide sharing, were excluded from co-occurrence clustering. This is the immuneACCESS table as TCRdb keeps it, with only in-frame sequences that have V and J called. A part of the clones is gone; compared with another copy, unresolved V genes explain less than half, and the rest is unexplained. From that table come the V and J calls and clone size; the DNA was used to work out D and trimming. The sample table records around 97,000 clones. 3% to 3.5% of the sample belongs to the ten largest clones.

The cohort consisted of approximately 670 healthy bone marrow donors. All cohort members were sampled while nominally healthy, although unrecorded immune exposures were likely present. The donor was CMV seronegative and belonged to the group of several hundred seronegative cohort members. Every donor gave a peripheral blood sample, and the peripheral blood mononuclear cells from that sample were used for TCR beta sequencing. The Qiagen DNeasy Blood Extraction Kit was used to extract genomic DNA from the blood cell samples. The germline ends are 19 bases apart after V is trimmed by 3 bases and J by 4 bases. The CDR3, cysteine through phenylalanine, is 16 amino acids long. Kept here is only the CDR3 DNA, which spans 48 bases and is read in frame from base 1. CDR1 and CDR2 (ENHRY, SYGVKD) derive from the germline V gene.

The sequencing sample was made of PBMCs. The clonotype comes from a middle-aged man in good health and CMV-seronegative. The rearranged chain carries TRBV10-3 and TRBJ2-7; a tentative D call is TRBD2 (6 bases match). For the CDR3, the sequence is CAISDTARRGTYEQYF. At the DNA level, the sequence is TGTGCCATCAGTGATACAGCCCGGAGGGGAACTTACGAGCAGTACTTC.